A single sample gave rise to the 24 T cell receptor beta chains below, sequenced in a study of technical replicates of blood from a few donors. The assay was immunoSEQ multiplex PCR, and TCRdb's table has in-frame clones only and misses some. The sample yields about 93,000 clones, approximately 95% seen once. Sample: T cells isolated from PBMCs. All receptors derive from a human donor in good health.

The table lists this clone with a count of one. The rearrangement links TRBV7-9 to TRBJ2-2; D is ambiguous. The CDR3 sequence is 13 residues long. Per germline, CDR1 SEHNR and CDR2 FQNEAQ (reference sequence). Trimming removed 5 bases at V and 5 bases at J, with 9 bases between. In nucleotides, the CDR3 is TGTGCCAGCAGCACCGGTACTACCGGGGAGCTGTTTTTT. Amino acid sequence: CASSTGTTGELFF.

This chain uses TRBV28 with TRBJ2-6; 8 nucleotides agree with TRBD1. The CDR3 consists of 17 residues. J gave up 0 bases and V 7 bases, and 8 bases lay outside the gene matches. CDR1 is MDHEN and CDR2 is SYDVKM in the germline V gene. CDR3 in DNA: TGTGCCAGCAACCCGACAGGGGACCCCTCTGGGGCCAACGTCCTGACTTTC. Translation: CASNPTGDPSGANVLTF.

The chain joins TRBV27 to TRBJ1-4; D is undetermined. The CDR3 covers 14 residues. CDR1 and CDR2 (germline): MNHEY, SMNVEV (reference sequence). Trimming stripped 2 bases from V and 7 bases from J, with 11 bases between. The CDR3 nucleotides read TGTGCCAGCAGTTTAAGGGAGGTTGGTGAAAAACTGTTTTTT. Amino acid sequence: CASSLREVGEKLFF.

The rearrangement joins TRBV10-1 to TRBJ2-3; 9 nucleotides match TRBD2. Trimming at V came to 2 bases and at J to 5 bases, leaving 5 bases not matched to a gene. This CDR3 is 15 amino acids long. CDR1 and CDR2 from the germline V gene are WNHNN and SYGVQD (reference sequence). The CDR3: CASSEVAGGRDTQYF. The CDR3 region has the DNA TGCGCCAGCAGTGAGGTGGCGGGAGGGAGAGATACGCAGTATTTT.

V usage is TRBV5-1 and J usage is TRBJ2-3; maybe TRBD2 (6 bases). Looked up from germline, CDR1 is SGHRS and CDR2 is YFSETQ. This CDR3 comprises 16 residues. With 0 bases removed from V and 3 bases from J, the gap between germline ends came to 14 bases. This CDR3 reads CASSLAPGDVTDTQYF. Written as DNA, the CDR3 is TGCGCCAGCAGCTTGGCCCCGGGAGATGTGACAGATACGCAGTATTTT.

The CDR3 region has the DNA TGTGCCAGCAGCCCAAAAGCAGGGGGCGCCTACAATGAGCAGTTCTTC. Its protein is CASSPKAGGAYNEQFF. The chain is built from TRBV7-9 and TRBJ2-1; TRBD1 agrees at 8 bases. CDR1 and CDR2 (germline): SEHNR, FQNEAQ (reference sequence). Losses at the gene ends were 5 bases for V and 2 bases for J; bases not matched to a gene: 8. CDR3 length equals 16 residues. Full variable domain (rest looked up from reference TRBV7-9 and TRBJ2-1): DTGVSQNPRHKITKRGQNVTFRCDPISEHNRLYWYRQTLGQGPEFLTYFQNEAQLEKSRLLSDRFSAERPKGSFSTLEIQRTEQGDSAMYLCASSPKAGGAYNEQFFGPGTRLTVL.

The chain recombines TRBV14 with TRBJ2-7; 9 nucleotides line up with TRBD1. This CDR3 has 15 residues. Germline loops: CDR1 SGHDN, CDR2 FVKESK. Trimming at V came to 4 bases and at J to 3 bases, leaving 7 bases not matched to a gene. CDR3: CASSRTGTGRYEQYF. DNA for the CDR3: TGTGCCAGCAGCCGTACTGGGACAGGGCGCTACGAGCAGTACTTC.

The V and J genes are TRBV10-1 and TRBJ1-1; D is ambiguous. The CDR3 runs 14 residues. CDR1 is WNHNN and CDR2 is SYGVQD in the germline V gene (reference sequence). V shed 3 bases and J shed 2 bases, with 10 bases lying between them. CDR3: CASSDRGSNTEAFF. In DNA, the CDR3 is TGCGCCAGCAGTGACCGCGGCTCAAACACTGAAGCTTTCTTT.

The chain uses TRBV15 and TRBJ1-3; TRBD1 is a possible D gene (6 bases). This CDR3 has 16 residues. Germline lookup yields CDR1 LNHNV and CDR2 YYDKDF (reference sequence). V was clipped by 6 bases and J by 4 bases, with 19 bases between them. CDR3 DNA sequence: TGTGCCACCAGTACCTCAGGGGCGTTCAAAGGAAACACCATATATTTT. As protein: CATSTSGAFKGNTIYF.

CDR3 in amino acids: CASSGRDRTQETQYF. The CDR3 DNA is TGTGCCAGCAGCGGCAGGGACAGGACCCAAGAGACCCAGTACTTC. V is TRBV6-1 and J is TRBJ2-5, with TRBD1 identical over 8 bases. Germline trimming cut 6 bases from V and 1 base from J; bases unmatched to any gene: 7. The CDR3 covers 15 residues. Looked up from germline, CDR1 is MNHNS and CDR2 is SASEGT.

The chain employs TRBV2 and TRBJ2-7, with 8 bases that match TRBD2. The CDR3 spans 14 residues. The germline CDR1 and CDR2 sequences are SNHLY and FYNNEI. With V trimmed by 8 bases and J by 7 bases, 13 bases remained unmatched. The CDR3 region has the DNA TGTGCCAGCCGGGAGGCCGGGGGGGCCTGGGAGCAGTACTTC. It specifies CASREAGGAWEQYF.

The V gene is TRBV19, the J gene TRBJ1-2; 9 bases align to TRBD1. The junction had 14 bases not matched to a gene; V was cut back by 5 bases and J by 4 bases. Germline loops: CDR1 LNHDA, CDR2 SQIVND (reference sequence). The CDR3 runs 17 residues. In nucleotides, the CDR3 is TGTGCCAGTAGTCCTAGCGGACAGGGGTGGTCGTCCTATGGCTACACCTTC. Its translation is CASSPSGQGWSSYGYTF.

This clone was observed a single time. J is TRBJ1-3 and V is TRBV2; weak D call: TRBD1 (5 bases). Between the trimmed V and J ends, which lost 7 bases and 0 bases, there was a span of 10 bases. The germline V gene has CDR1 SNHLY and CDR2 FYNNEI. This CDR3 comprises 14 residues. The CDR3 reads CASTDRRSGNTIYF. The CDR3 region has the DNA TGTGCCAGCACAGACAGACGCTCTGGAAACACCATATATTTT. Variable domain in full (rest from reference TRBV2 and TRBJ1-3): EPEVTQTPSHQVTQMGQEVILRCVPISNHLYFYWYRQILGQKVEFLVSFYNNEISEKSEIFDDQFSVERPDGSNFTLKIRSTKLEDSAMYFCASTDRRSGNTIYFGEGSWLTVV.

The rearrangement joins TRBV5-6 to TRBJ2-2; a weak D match, TRBD2 (7 bases). The CDR3 extends over 14 amino acids. Trimming removed 2 bases at V and 5 bases at J, with 10 bases between. Germline CDR1 is SGHDT and CDR2 is YYEEEE. The CDR3 DNA is TGTGCCAGCAGCTTCGGGGGGCTTACCGGGGAGCTGTTTTTT. It encodes CASSFGGLTGELFF.

The chain joins TRBV28 to TRBJ2-7; D gene uncertain. V was pared by 6 bases and J by 7 bases, with 10 bases between. The germline V gene has CDR1 MDHEN and CDR2 SYDVKM. The CDR3 runs to 11 residues. DNA for the CDR3: TGTGCCAGCAGCCGCTATGTAGAGCAGTACTTC. Protein product: CASSRYVEQYF. Full variable domain (missing parts from reference TRBV28 and TRBJ2-7): DVKVTQSSRYLVKRTGEKVFLECVQDMDHENMFWYRQDPGLGLRLIYFSYDVKMKEKGDIPEGYSVSREKKERFSLILESASTNQTSMYLCASSRYVEQYFGPGTRLTVT.

The chain recombines TRBV28 with TRBJ2-2, with D tentatively TRBD2 (6 bases). Trimming removed 6 bases from V and 5 bases from J, with 19 bases in between. The length of the CDR3 is 16 residues. Germline CDR1 is MDHEN and CDR2 is SYDVKM. Here the CDR3 reads CASRTDYSSRTGELFF. The CDR3 nucleotides are TGTGCCAGCAGAACGGACTATTCATCGAGGACCGGGGAGCTGTTTTTT.

The J gene is TRBJ1-2, the V gene TRBV5-6; TRBD1 might be the D (5 bases). The length of the CDR3 is 15 residues. V lost 4 bases and J 0 bases, leaving 13 bases between the germline ends. CDR1 SGHDT and CDR2 YYEEEE come from the germline V gene. The CDR3 DNA follows: TGTGCCAGCAGCGACGCTCAGGGTGCTAACTATGGCTACACCTTC. Protein product: CASSDAQGANYGYTF. Drawing the rest from reference TRBV5-6 and TRBJ1-2, the complete variable domain is DAGVTQSPTHLIKTRGQQVTLRCSPKSGHDTVSWYQQALGQGPQFIFQYYEEEERQRGNFPDRFSGHQFPNYSSELNVNALLLGDSALYLCASSDAQGANYGYTFGSGTRLTVV.

The chain employs TRBV2 and TRBJ2-3, with a weak D call TRBD2 (7 bases). CDR1 and CDR2 from the germline V gene are SNHLY and FYNNEI. The length of the CDR3 is 15 residues. Trimming cost V 6 bases and J 11 bases, with 24 bases left between them. The CDR3 loop is CASRDRGANALGQYF. As DNA, the CDR3 is TGTGCCAGCAGGGACCGGGGGGCCAACGCCCTAGGGCAGTATTTT. Full variable domain (rest looked up from reference TRBV2 and TRBJ2-3): EPEVTQTPSHQVTQMGQEVILRCVPISNHLYFYWYRQILGQKVEFLVSFYNNEISEKSEIFDDQFSVERPDGSNFTLKIRSTKLEDSAMYFCASRDRGANALGQYFGPGTRLTVL.

This clone was seen a single time. The gene calls are TRBV15 and TRBJ1-5; tentative D call: TRBD1 (5 bases). CDR3 length: 15 residues. V lost 5 bases and J 7 bases, leaving 18 bases between the germline ends. CDR1 and CDR2 (germline): LNHNV, YYDKDF (reference sequence). This chain's CDR3 is CATSFWSGTRQPQHF. DNA of the CDR3: TGTGCCACCAGCTTTTGGAGCGGGACGAGGCAGCCCCAGCATTTT.

V and J are TRBV28 and TRBJ2-7, with a weak D call TRBD2 (6 bases). The CDR3 runs 15 residues. CDR1 is MDHEN, CDR2 SYDVKM, per germline. V was shortened by 3 bases and J by 0 bases, with 12 bases between the two germline ends. CDR3 residues: CASSLGGRSSYEQYF. The CDR3 DNA reads TGTGCCAGCAGTTTGGGAGGCCGTAGCTCCTACGAGCAGTACTTC.

This chain joins TRBV6-5 and TRBJ2-5, with a possible D match to TRBD1 (5 bases). Germline CDR1 MNHEY, CDR2 SVGAGI. CDR3 length: 15 amino acids. V was trimmed by 0 bases and J by 5 bases, leaving 13 bases between them. The CDR3 spells CASSYSGHRAETQYF. CDR3 bases: TGTGCCAGCAGTTACTCAGGACATAGGGCCGAGACCCAGTACTTC.

V usage is TRBV5-4 and J usage is TRBJ1-2, with 7 bases fitting TRBD1. The germline V gene has CDR1 SGHNT and CDR2 YYREEE (reference sequence). The trim removed 4 bases at V and 4 bases at J, leaving 4 bases unmatched. This CDR3 has 13 amino acids. The CDR3: CASSPRDSYGYTF. DNA of the CDR3: TGTGCCAGCAGCCCGCGGGACAGCTATGGCTACACCTTC. The full variable domain, completed using reference TRBV5-4 and TRBJ1-2, is ETGVTQSPTHLIKTRGQQVTLRCSSQSGHNTVSWYQQALGQGPQFIFQYYREEENGRGNFPPRFSGLQFPNYSSELNVNALELDDSALYLCASSPRDSYGYTFGSGTRLTVV.

The rearrangement joins TRBV28 to TRBJ2-7; D is uncertain. The CDR3 is 13 amino acids. Germline CDR1 reads MDHEN; CDR2 reads SYDVKM. The V and J ends lost 3 bases and 5 bases respectively, with 11 bases between them. The DNA for the CDR3 is TGTGCCAGCAGTTTCATAGGTAGCCACGAGCAGTACTTC. Residues: CASSFIGSHEQYF.

This chain joins TRBV30 and TRBJ2-7; tentatively, D is TRBD2 (5 bases). The CDR3 has 13 residues. Germline V gene lookup returns CDR1 GTSNPN and CDR2 SVGIG (reference sequence). Trimming cost V 3 bases and J 2 bases, with 11 bases left between them. Here the CDR3 reads CAWRSGIPYEQYF. DNA for the CDR3: TGTGCCTGGAGATCGGGAATCCCCTACGAGCAGTACTTC.